This passage covers 29 T cell receptor beta chains from one sample sequenced in a study of identical twins. TCRdb re-called the 5' RACE reads through MiXCR, storing one row per CDR3 protein. The top ten clones hold 8% to 9.5% of a sample with around 370,000 distinct CDR3 sequences, roughly 9% of them seen once. The sample consisted of naive T cells sorted from blood. Source of these receptors: a woman between 45 and 65 years old in good health.

This clonotype has a handful of counts. The gene calls are TRBV6-2 or TRBV6-3 and TRBJ2-5, with a tentative D call TRBD1 (6 bases). Germline lookup yields CDR1 MNHEY and CDR2 SVGEGT. Trimming removed 6 bases from V and 1 base from J, with 12 bases in between. There are 14 residues in the CDR3. The DNA for the CDR3 is TGTGCCAGCAGGTACAGGGCGATCCAAGAGACCCAGTACTTC. As protein: CASRYRAIQETQYF.

There are a few counts of this clonotype. The J gene is TRBJ1-2, the V gene TRBV5-6, with TRBD1 matching over 8 bases. CDR1 is SGHDT, CDR2 YYEEEE, per germline. This CDR3 region has 14 residues. The V segment lost 0 bases and the J segment 6 bases; nucleotides outside the gene matches: 4. The CDR3 here is CASSLVDRGHGYTF. CDR3 coding DNA: TGTGCCAGCAGCTTGGTTGACAGGGGCCATGGCTACACCTTC. Using reference TRBV5-6 and TRBJ1-2 for the parts outside the CDR3, the full variable domain is DAGVTQSPTHLIKTRGQQVTLRCSPKSGHDTVSWYQQALGQGPQFIFQYYEEEERQRGNFPDRFSGHQFPNYSSELNVNALLLGDSALYLCASSLVDRGHGYTFGSGTRLTVV.

This clonotype was observed at least ten times. The chain uses TRBV2 and TRBJ1-1; D is uncertain. The CDR3 is 13 amino acids. CDR1 is SNHLY and CDR2 is FYNNEI in the germline V gene. Between the trimmed V and J ends, which lost 5 bases and 1 base, there was a span of 8 bases. CDR3 sequence reads: CASSPDGNTEAFF. In DNA, the CDR3 is TGTGCCAGCAGTCCCGACGGGAACACTGAAGCTTTCTTT. Drawing the rest from reference TRBV2 and TRBJ1-1, the complete variable domain is EPEVTQTPSHQVTQMGQEVILRCVPISNHLYFYWYRQILGQKVEFLVSFYNNEISEKSEIFDDQFSVERPDGSNFTLKIRSTKLEDSAMYFCASSPDGNTEAFFGQGTRLTVV.

This chain joins TRBV3-1 and TRBJ1-2; D remains ambiguous. Germline CDR1 LGHDT, CDR2 YNNKEL (reference sequence). The germline V and J ends were trimmed by 0 bases and 8 bases, with 16 bases remaining between them. The CDR3 runs to 15 residues. In DNA, the CDR3 is TGTGCCAGCAGCCAAGATCCGGACTCCCGGCGGGGCTACACCTTC. This gives the protein CASSQDPDSRRGYTF. The variable domain in full, completed from reference TRBV3-1 and TRBJ1-2, reads DTAVSQTPKYLVTQMGNDKSIKCEQNLGHDTMYWYKQDSKKFLKIMFSYNNKELIINETVPNRFSPKSPDKAHLNLHINSLELGDSAVYFCASSQDPDSRRGYTFGSGTRLTVV.

This clonotype occurred a few times. V gene TRBV29-1 combines with J gene TRBJ2-7; TRBD2 matches at 8 bases. V was clipped by 4 bases and J by 5 bases; unmatched bases: 7. This CDR3 spans 13 amino acids. Germline loops: CDR1 SQVTM, CDR2 ANQGSEA. CDR3 region: CSVGSGMSHEQYF. CDR3 DNA sequence: TGCAGCGTTGGTAGCGGGATGTCCCACGAGCAGTACTTC.

This clonotype was found many times. V gene TRBV28 combines with J gene TRBJ2-1; possible D gene TRBD2, 5 bases. This CDR3 has 12 residues. The germline V and J ends were trimmed by 6 bases and 10 bases, with 13 bases remaining between them. Germline V gene data show CDR1 as MDHEN and CDR2 as SYDVKM. This chain's CDR3 is CASSLKGVEQFF. The DNA of the CDR3 is TGTGCCAGCAGCTTAAAGGGAGTAGAGCAGTTCTTC.

The V and J genes are TRBV20-1 and TRBJ2-5; no reliable D call. The CDR3 covers 13 residues. The V gene lost 7 bases and the J gene lost 1 base, with 13 bases spanning the gap. Germline V gene lookup returns CDR1 DFQATT and CDR2 SNEGSKA (reference sequence). The CDR3 loop is CSGAKWGQETQYF. The CDR3 DNA sequence: TGCAGTGGGGCCAAGTGGGGCCAAGAGACCCAGTACTTC.

This clonotype was counted many times. V usage is TRBV28 and J usage is TRBJ2-7; D is uncertain. CDR3 length equals 13 residues. The germline gives CDR1 MDHEN, CDR2 SYDVKM. Trimming stripped 10 bases from V and 1 base from J, with 14 bases between. The CDR3 loop reads CAISKKWSYEQYF. CDR3 bases: TGTGCCATCTCGAAGAAATGGTCCTACGAGCAGTACTTC.

This clonotype was seen a few times. The gene calls are TRBV9 and TRBJ2-1; 11 nucleotides match TRBD2. From germline, CDR1 is SGDLS and CDR2 YYNGEE. The CDR3 covers 15 residues. J lost 6 bases, V lost 3 bases, and 5 bases had no gene match. The CDR3 nucleotides are TGTGCCAGCAGCGCCTATAGCGGGAGGGCCAATGAGCAGTTCTTC. It yields the protein CASSAYSGRANEQFF.

The V call is TRBV20-1, the J call TRBJ1-2, with TRBD1 identical over 9 bases. This CDR3 contains 14 residues. Unmatched junction bases numbered 8, after V lost 3 bases and J lost 6 bases. Germline loops: CDR1 DFQATT, CDR2 SNEGSKA (reference sequence). This CDR3 is CSARVAGQGDGYTF. CDR3 in DNA: TGCAGTGCTAGGGTAGCGGGACAGGGAGATGGCTACACCTTC.

The chain is built from TRBV15 and TRBJ2-6; TRBD1 aligns across 8 bases. Germline V gene sequence: CDR1 LNHNV, CDR2 YYDKDF (reference sequence). J lost 1 base, V lost 6 bases, and 11 bases had no gene match. CDR3 length equals 18 residues. CDR3 nucleotide sequence: TGTGCCACCAGGGGGGTAAACAGGGGGGAATCTGGGGCCAACGTCCTGACTTTC. This encodes CATRGVNRGESGANVLTF.

Details on this clonotype: A much larger clone differs by one base, so this may be a read error. CDR3 bases: TGTGCCAGCATGACCGGGGGTTGGCTCGAAACGCAGTATTTT. It yields the protein CASMTGGWLETQYF. The chain carries TRBV28 and TRBJ2-3, with a possible D match to TRBD2 (6 bases). Germline assignment: CDR1 MDHEN and CDR2 SYDVKM. V lost 7 bases and J lost 9, with 20 bases in between. This CDR3 has 14 residues.

This clonotype was seen more than once but under ten times. The V gene is TRBV5-6, the J gene TRBJ2-7; D ambiguous. There are 12 residues in the CDR3. Germline assignment: CDR1 SGHDT and CDR2 YYEEEE. V was pared by 3 bases and J by 5 bases, with 9 bases between. In nucleotides, the CDR3 is TGTGCCAGCAGCTCCGGACGCAACGAGCAGTACGTC. Translating gives CASSSGRNEQYV.

This clonotype was found a few times. The rearrangement uses TRBV12-3 or TRBV12-4 and TRBJ1-2, with 7 positions matching TRBD1. This CDR3 region has 14 residues. Trimming at V came to 7 bases and at J to 9 bases, leaving 14 bases not matched to a gene. The CDR3 DNA follows: TGTGCCAGCACCCCCGGGACAGCGGAAAGGAGCTACACCTTC. It specifies CASTPGTAERSYTF.

This clonotype was counted a few times. The chain links TRBV12-3 or TRBV12-4 to TRBJ2-1; 9 bases line up with TRBD2. The CDR3 is 14 residues long. The V gene end was trimmed by 7 bases and the J gene end by 5 bases; junction bases not matched to a gene: 6. CDR3 loop: CASTTSGYNNEQFF. The CDR3 region has the DNA TGTGCCAGCACTACTAGCGGGTACAACAATGAGCAGTTCTTC.

This clonotype was picked up a small number of times. The chain has TRBV11-3 and TRBJ2-5; 10 nucleotides line up with TRBD1. Germline V lookup: CDR1 SGHNT, CDR2 YENEEA. The CDR3 is made up of 15 amino acids. Trimming took 5 bases from V and 5 from J; bases not matched to a gene: 8. The CDR3 DNA reads as TGTGCCAGCAGCGCCCTCGGACAGGGGGGGGAGACCCAGTACTTC. Its translation: CASSALGQGGETQYF.

In its sample, this clonotype was seen many times. The rearrangement uses TRBV30 and TRBJ2-2; D is unresolved. In germline, CDR1 is GTSNPN, CDR2 SVGIG (reference sequence). The CDR3 sequence is 14 residues long. Trimming shortened V by 0 bases and J by 3 bases, and 8 bases separated the two germline ends. In nucleotides, the CDR3 is TGTGCCTGGAGTGTATGGGTCCACACCGGGGAGCTGTTTTTT. It specifies CAWSVWVHTGELFF.

This clonotype was picked up many times. This sequence joins TRBV5-5 and TRBJ2-5, with D maybe TRBD1 (6 bases). CDR3 length equals 15 residues. Trimming cost V 3 bases and J 5 bases, with 17 bases left between them. Germline assignment: CDR1 SGHKS and CDR2 YYEKEE (reference sequence). The CDR3 reads CASSSGDTPGETQYF. The DNA of the CDR3 is TGTGCCAGCAGCTCAGGGGACACACCTGGGGAGACCCAGTACTTC.

This clonotype was recorded at least ten times. The rearrangement links TRBV10-3 to TRBJ2-7; the D is unclear. This CDR3 has 14 residues. Trimming removed 8 bases from V and 2 bases from J, with 16 bases in between. Germline V gene lookup returns CDR1 ENHRY and CDR2 SYGVKD. The CDR3 DNA reads as TGTGCCATCGCGAGCCCCGAATTCACCTACGAGCAGTACTTC. Translating it yields CAIASPEFTYEQYF.

V and J are TRBV5-1 and TRBJ2-2; D perhaps matches TRBD2 (5 bases). V lost 4 bases and J lost 7, with 26 bases in between. CDR3 length: 18 residues. CDR1 SGHRS and CDR2 YFSETQ come from the germline V gene. The CDR3: CASSENIVGNFGGGELFF. CDR3 coding DNA: TGCGCCAGCAGCGAAAACATTGTTGGTAACTTTGGAGGCGGGGAGCTGTTTTTT.

This clonotype was seen only a few times. V gene TRBV9 combines with J gene TRBJ2-1; D tentatively reads TRBD1 or TRBD2 (5 bases each). The ends were cut back, 0 bases at V and 10 bases at J, with 8 bases in the middle. The CDR3 runs to 12 residues. Germline CDR1 and CDR2: SGDLS and YYNGEE. CDR3 sequence reads: CASSVGGKEQFF. The DNA for the CDR3 is TGTGCCAGCAGCGTAGGGGGGAAGGAGCAGTTCTTC.

This clonotype has ten or more counts. J is TRBJ2-7 and V is TRBV5-1; either TRBD1 or TRBD2 may fit D (6 bases each). This CDR3 region has 14 residues. Trimming stripped 0 bases from V and 3 bases from J, with 10 bases between. Germline V gives CDR1 SGHRS, CDR2 YFSETQ. The DNA for the CDR3 is TGCGCCAGCAGCTTGGAGGGGGGACTCTACGAGCAGTACTTC. This encodes CASSLEGGLYEQYF.

The rearrangement links TRBV2 to TRBJ2-5; D is possibly TRBD1 (6 bases). The CDR3 length is 14 residues. From germline, CDR1 is SNHLY and CDR2 FYNNEI. The ends were cut back, 2 bases at V and 4 bases at J, with 11 bases in the middle. This chain's CDR3 is CASSERGLPETQYF. In DNA form, the CDR3 reads TGTGCCAGCAGTGAAAGGGGGTTACCAGAGACCCAGTACTTC.

The genes are TRBV25-1 and TRBJ1-1; possible D gene TRBD1, 6 bases. The CDR3 is made up of 14 amino acids. Per the germline V gene, CDR1 is MGHDK and CDR2 is SYGVNS. V lost 8 bases to trimming and J lost 4 bases, with 17 bases between them. CDR3 sequence reads: CASRTQGWGTEAFF. For the CDR3, the DNA is TGTGCCAGCCGAACACAGGGATGGGGCACTGAAGCTTTCTTT.

This clonotype was seen ten or more times. The rearrangement joins TRBV29-1 to TRBJ1-2, with a tentative D call TRBD1 (6 bases). Germline V gene lookup returns CDR1 SQVTM and CDR2 ANQGSEA. Trimming removed 1 base from V and 3 bases from J, with 12 bases in between. The CDR3 sequence is 14 residues long. The CDR3, as DNA: TGCAGCGTTGAAGCAGGGGCCCGTGACTATGGCTACACCTTC. Protein product: CSVEAGARDYGYTF. The full variable domain, in which reference TRBV29-1 and TRBJ1-2 provide the parts outside the CDR3, is SAVISQKPSRDICQRGTSLTIQCQVDSQVTMMFWYRQQPGQSLTLIATANQGSEATYESGFVIDKFPISRPNLTFSTLTVSNMSPEDSSIYLCSVEAGARDYGYTFGSGTRLTVV.

This clonotype was detected only a few times. The V gene is TRBV10-3, the J gene TRBJ2-5; TRBD2 agrees at 7 bases. V lost 4 bases to trimming and J lost 5 bases; unmatched junction nucleotides: 7. Germline V gene data show CDR1 as ENHRY and CDR2 as SYGVKD. CDR3 length equals 14 residues. The CDR3 sequence is CAISVRAGVETQYF. DNA for the CDR3: TGTGCCATCAGTGTCCGGGCGGGAGTGGAGACCCAGTACTTC.

In its sample, this clonotype was seen many times. The chain joins TRBV7-9 to TRBJ1-1, with 7 bases lining up with TRBD1. Germline V CDR1 and CDR2: SEHNR, FQNEAQ (reference sequence). The J segment lost 8 bases and the V segment lost 5 bases, leaving 5 bases of the junction unmatched. The CDR3 loop spans 12 amino acids. The CDR3: CASSPPDREAFF. Written as DNA, the CDR3 is TGTGCCAGCAGCCCGCCGGACAGGGAAGCTTTCTTT.

In its sample, this clonotype was seen many times. The chain has TRBV24-1 and TRBJ2-3, with D possibly matching TRBD2 (6 bases). The germline gives CDR1 KGHDR, CDR2 SFDVKD. CDR3 length: 13 amino acids. Trimming removed 4 bases from V and 8 bases from J, with 12 bases in between. CDR3 coding DNA: TGTGCCACCAGTGAACCGGGACTTGGTACGCAGTATTTT. Translation gives CATSEPGLGTQYF.

The chain couples TRBV20-1 to TRBJ2-1; 10 bases align to TRBD2. This CDR3 has 13 residues. The trim removed 6 bases at V and 9 bases at J, leaving 8 bases unmatched. The germline V gene encodes CDR1 DFQATT and CDR2 SNEGSKA (reference sequence). In DNA form, the CDR3 reads TGCAGTGCCAAGGGACTAGCGAATGGTGAGCAGTTCTTC. Its translation is CSAKGLANGEQFF.